Listed here are 11 T cell receptor beta chains from one sample, sequenced in a study of cytomegalovirus exposure and HLA in healthy donors. It was with 60 Vbeta and 13 Jbeta primers that the PCR ran. Assay: immunoSEQ multiplex PCR; the TCRdb copy retains only in-frame clones and omits some. Among about 160,000 clones, 70% to 85% were seen once, and the ten largest hold roughly 2%. Sequenced input: PBMCs. These receptors originate from a man aged 40-49 years in good health and CMV-seronegative.

The V gene is TRBV11-2, the J gene TRBJ2-7; the match to TRBD2 covers 7 bases. The CDR3 runs 14 residues. Trimming took 3 bases from V and 5 from J; bases not matched to a gene: 7. CDR1 is SGHAT and CDR2 is FQNNGV in the germline V gene. CDR3 DNA: TGTGCCAGCAGCTTTCGCGGGAGTCGGCACGAGCAGTACTTC. It is translated as CASSFRGSRHEQYF.

The chain is built from TRBV5-1 and TRBJ2-7; 7 nucleotides align to TRBD2. CDR3 length equals 14 residues. The germline V gene has CDR1 SGHRS and CDR2 YFSETQ. The V and J ends lost 0 bases and 12 bases, in that order; junction bases with no gene match: 12. CDR3 residues: CASSLDASGGFAYF. The CDR3 DNA reads as TGCGCCAGCAGCTTGGATGCTAGCGGAGGCTTTGCGTACTTC.

The chain couples TRBV6-1 to TRBJ1-5; tentatively, D is TRBD1 (6 bases). Trimming removed 5 bases from V and 7 bases from J, with 12 bases in between. The CDR3 extends over 13 amino acids. Per the germline V gene, CDR1 is MNHNS and CDR2 is SASEGT. In DNA, the CDR3 is TGTGCCAGCAGTAGGTCAGGGGAACAGCCCCAGCATTTT. This gives the protein CASSRSGEQPQHF.

The chain employs TRBV5-1 and TRBJ2-6, with D maybe TRBD1 (7 bases). Trimming pared 5 bases from V and 2 bases from J, leaving 26 bases between. The CDR3 runs to 20 residues. Germline CDR1 SGHRS, CDR2 YFSETQ. The CDR3 DNA is TGCGCCAGCAGTCTCACGTCGTTGAACAGGGGACTTACTGGGGCCAACGTCCTGACTTTC. Amino acid sequence: CASSLTSLNRGLTGANVLTF.

A word on this clone: This CDR3 is also generated by other DNA sequences in the sample. The chain recombines TRBV2 with TRBJ2-3; D is perhaps TRBD2 (6 bases). The CDR3 contains 14 residues. The V and J ends lost 6 bases and 1 base respectively, with 11 bases between them. Germline CDR1 and CDR2: SNHLY and FYNNEI. CDR3 region: CASREGVRTDTQYF. The CDR3, as DNA: TGTGCCAGCAGGGAGGGAGTACGCACAGATACGCAGTATTTT. The complete variable domain, with remaining parts taken from reference TRBV2 and TRBJ2-3, reads EPEVTQTPSHQVTQMGQEVILRCVPISNHLYFYWYRQILGQKVEFLVSFYNNEISEKSEIFDDQFSVERPDGSNFTLKIRSTKLEDSAMYFCASREGVRTDTQYFGPGTRLTVL.

The chain is built from TRBV7-2 and TRBJ2-7; TRBD2 agrees at 7 bases. J lost 9 bases, V lost 2 bases, and 7 bases had no gene match. The CDR3 has 13 residues. CDR1 and CDR2 (germline): SGHTA, FQGNSA. The CDR3 nucleotides are TGTGCCAGCAGCTTAACGACGGGGGGAGGGCAGTACTTC. It translates to CASSLTTGGGQYF.

CDR3 in amino acids: CAIGLAGVGGGEQYF. The CDR3 DNA reads TGTGCCATCGGACTAGCGGGAGTGGGGGGAGGGGAGCAGTACTTC. The chain combines TRBV6-1 with TRBJ2-7; 13 bases line up with TRBD2. With 10 bases clipped from V and 7 bases from J, the junction kept 13 bases outside the gene matches. The CDR3 totals 15 residues. The germline V gene encodes CDR1 MNHNS and CDR2 SASEGT.

The V call is TRBV6-6, the J call TRBJ2-1, with unresolved D. Germline loops: CDR1 MNHNY, CDR2 SVGAGI (reference sequence). V gave up 6 bases and J gave up 1 base, with 7 bases separating them. The CDR3 runs to 13 residues. CDR3 in DNA: TGTGCCAGCAGCGAGAATTCCTACAATGAGCAGTTCTTC. It codes for CASSENSYNEQFF.

This clone turned up a few times. This chain uses TRBV28 with TRBJ1-1; TRBD1 matches 7 bases. Trimming took 6 bases from V and 11 from J; bases not matched to a gene: 6. The CDR3 has 11 residues. Germline values: CDR1 MDHEN, CDR2 SYDVKM. Here the CDR3 reads CASRGGAKAFF. CDR3 in DNA: TGTGCCAGCAGAGGGGGCGCGAAGGCTTTCTTT. The complete variable domain, with remaining parts taken from reference TRBV28 and TRBJ1-1, reads DVKVTQSSRYLVKRTGEKVFLECVQDMDHENMFWYRQDPGLGLRLIYFSYDVKMKEKGDIPEGYSVSREKKERFSLILESASTNQTSMYLCASRGGAKAFFGQGTRLTVV.

The chain couples TRBV28 to TRBJ1-1; TRBD1 aligns across 7 bases. CDR1 and CDR2 (germline): MDHEN, SYDVKM. The V and J ends lost 7 bases and 6 bases, in that order; junction bases with no gene match: 8. The CDR3 is 13 residues long. This CDR3 reads CASKVGGGPEAFF. The CDR3 DNA reads as TGTGCCAGCAAAGTAGGAGGGGGCCCTGAAGCTTTCTTT.

A remark on this clone: At one of its ends the junction is not consistent with the germline gene, which may arise from a read error. V usage is TRBV11-2 and J usage is TRBJ1-1; D is unresolved. The CDR3 sequence is 15 residues long. Germline CDR1 reads SGHAT; CDR2 reads FQNNGV. CDR3 sequence: CASSHNPTGNTEAFF. In DNA form, the CDR3 reads TGCGCCAGCAGCCATAACCCGACTGGGAACACTGAAGCTTTCTTT.